This T cell receptor (beta chain) stems from a study of cytomegalovirus exposure and HLA in healthy donors. Points from the study as a whole: Most TCR sequences proved rare, with some public TCRs found in many donors.

From germline, CDR1 is SGHNT and CDR2 YYREEE (reference sequence). The V gene lost 4 bases and the J gene lost 3 bases, with 11 bases spanning the gap. The CDR3 has 13 residues. On this clone itself: Its antigen is still unknown.

Some clones are missing from TCRdb's copy, which holds only in-frame ones; the method was immunoSEQ multiplex PCR. The table lists about 260,000 clones, roughly 91% of them singletons. The 120-subject validation cohort, separate from the roughly 700-subject first cohort, included the donors. This TCR was recovered from a young woman in good health and CMV-seronegative. Sequenced sample: PBMCs. V is TRBV5-4 and J is TRBJ2-7; TRBD1 might be the D (6 bases). This CDR3 reads CASSPVGGYEQYF. DNA of the CDR3: TGTGCCAGCAGCCCTGTAGGGGGCTACGAGCAGTACTTC.